This paragraph covers one TCR beta chain sequence. Its antigen is as yet unknown. These data originate in a study of identical twins. Points from the study as a whole: The more abundant beta clonotypes in cord blood had fewer insertions, and memory repertoires did not show this. Compared with unrelated sharing, twin-shared out-of-frame alpha sequences had more low-probability sequences. Invariant T cells like MAIT and iNKT could partly confound the zero-insertion analyses.

In germline, CDR1 is LGHNA, CDR2 YNFKEQ. J was trimmed by 4 bases and V by 4 bases; bases with no gene match: 5. The CDR3 consists of 16 residues. Each CDR3 protein gets one entry after TCRdb re-called the 5' RACE reads with MiXCR. The repertoire includes about 530,000 distinct CDR3 sequences, approximately 14% of them detected once, and around 0.48% sits in the top ten. These same records also appear under a second study, on yellow fever vaccine responses in identical twins.

The sequence was obtained from a woman aged 18-29 years in good health. The V gene is TRBV4-2, the J gene TRBJ2-1; 12 bases fit TRBD2. Sequencing input: CD4+ T cells sorted from blood. CDR3 bases: TGTGCCAGCAGCCGCACTAGCGGGGGGAGGTACAATGAGCAGTTCTTC. Protein product: CASSRTSGGRYNEQFF.